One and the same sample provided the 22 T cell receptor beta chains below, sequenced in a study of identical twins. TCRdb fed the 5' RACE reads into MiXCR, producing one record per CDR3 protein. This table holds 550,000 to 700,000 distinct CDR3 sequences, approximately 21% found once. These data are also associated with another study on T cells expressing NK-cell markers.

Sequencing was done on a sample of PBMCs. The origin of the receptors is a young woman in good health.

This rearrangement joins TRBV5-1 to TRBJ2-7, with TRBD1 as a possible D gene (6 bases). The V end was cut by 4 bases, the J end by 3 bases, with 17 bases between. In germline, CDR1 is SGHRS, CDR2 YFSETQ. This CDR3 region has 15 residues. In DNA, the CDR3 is TGCGCCAGCAGCACCGAACCCATACAGGGCTACGAGCAGTACTTC. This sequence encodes CASSTEPIQGYEQYF.

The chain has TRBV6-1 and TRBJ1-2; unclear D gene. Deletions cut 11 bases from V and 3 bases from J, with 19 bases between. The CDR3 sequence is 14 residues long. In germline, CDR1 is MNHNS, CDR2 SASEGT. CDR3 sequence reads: CALEGPFTDYGYTF. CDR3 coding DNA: TGTGCCTTAGAAGGGCCCTTTACGGACTATGGCTACACCTTC.

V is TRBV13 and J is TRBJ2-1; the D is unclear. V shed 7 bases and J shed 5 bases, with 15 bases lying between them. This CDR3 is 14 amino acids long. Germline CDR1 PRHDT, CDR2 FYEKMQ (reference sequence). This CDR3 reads CASTERSPNNEQFF. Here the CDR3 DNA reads TGTGCCAGCACCGAGAGGTCCCCAAACAATGAGCAGTTCTTC.

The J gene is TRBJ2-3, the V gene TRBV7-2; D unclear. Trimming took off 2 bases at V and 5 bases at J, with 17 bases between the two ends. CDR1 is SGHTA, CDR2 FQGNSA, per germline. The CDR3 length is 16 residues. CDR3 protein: CASSLKGLLRGDTQYF. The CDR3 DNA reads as TGTGCCAGCAGCTTAAAGGGCCTCCTTAGAGGAGATACGCAGTATTTT.

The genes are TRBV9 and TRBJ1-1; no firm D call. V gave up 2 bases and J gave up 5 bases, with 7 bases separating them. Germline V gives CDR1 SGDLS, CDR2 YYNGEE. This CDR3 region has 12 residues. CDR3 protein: CASSVGATEAFF. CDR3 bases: TGTGCCAGCAGCGTCGGAGCTACTGAAGCTTTCTTT.

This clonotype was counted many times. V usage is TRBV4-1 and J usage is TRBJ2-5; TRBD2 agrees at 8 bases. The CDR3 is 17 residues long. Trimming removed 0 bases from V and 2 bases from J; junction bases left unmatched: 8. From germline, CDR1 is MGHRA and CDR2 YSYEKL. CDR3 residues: CASSQDWGLVRQETQYF. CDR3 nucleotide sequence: TGCGCCAGCAGCCAAGATTGGGGACTAGTCCGGCAAGAGACCCAGTACTTC.

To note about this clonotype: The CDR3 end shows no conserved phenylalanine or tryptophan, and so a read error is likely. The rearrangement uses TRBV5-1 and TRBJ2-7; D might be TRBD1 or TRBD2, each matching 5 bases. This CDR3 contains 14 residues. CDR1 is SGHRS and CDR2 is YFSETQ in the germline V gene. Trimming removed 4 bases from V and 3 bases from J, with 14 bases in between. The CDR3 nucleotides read TGCGCCAGCAGCATGTCCACGGGGCTCTACGAGCAGTACTCC. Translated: CASSMSTGLYEQYS.

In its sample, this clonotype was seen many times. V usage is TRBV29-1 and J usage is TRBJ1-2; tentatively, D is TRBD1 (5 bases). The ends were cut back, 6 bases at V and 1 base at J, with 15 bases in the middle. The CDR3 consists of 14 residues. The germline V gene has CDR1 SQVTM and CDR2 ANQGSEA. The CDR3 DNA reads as TGCAGCGTGGCCCCAGGGTCGAGTAACTATGGCTACACCTTC. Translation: CSVAPGSSNYGYTF.

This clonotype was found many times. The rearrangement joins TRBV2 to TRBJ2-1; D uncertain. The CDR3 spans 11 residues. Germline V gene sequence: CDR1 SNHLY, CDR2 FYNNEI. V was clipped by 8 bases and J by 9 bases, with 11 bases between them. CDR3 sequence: CASGGSFEQFF. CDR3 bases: TGTGCCAGCGGTGGATCCTTTGAGCAGTTCTTC.

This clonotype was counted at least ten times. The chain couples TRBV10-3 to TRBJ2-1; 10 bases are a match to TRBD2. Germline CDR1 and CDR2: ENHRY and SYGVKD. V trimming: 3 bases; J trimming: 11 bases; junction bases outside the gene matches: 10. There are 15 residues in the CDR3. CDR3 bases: TGTGCCATCAGTGAAGGGCTAGCGGGGGAACATCAGCAGTTCTTC. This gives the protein CAISEGLAGEHQQFF.

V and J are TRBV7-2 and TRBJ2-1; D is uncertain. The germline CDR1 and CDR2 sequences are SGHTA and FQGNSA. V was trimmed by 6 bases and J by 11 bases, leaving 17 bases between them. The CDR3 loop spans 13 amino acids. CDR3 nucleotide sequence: TGTGCCAGCAGTCGTCCGGAAGGGCTCAAGCAGTTCTTC. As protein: CASSRPEGLKQFF. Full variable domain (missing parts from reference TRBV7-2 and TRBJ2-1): GAGVSQSPSNKVTEKGKDVELRCDPISGHTALYWYRQSLGQGLEFLIYFQGNSAPDKSGLPSDRFSAERTGGSVSTLTIQRTQQEDSAVYLCASSRPEGLKQFFGPGTRLTVL.

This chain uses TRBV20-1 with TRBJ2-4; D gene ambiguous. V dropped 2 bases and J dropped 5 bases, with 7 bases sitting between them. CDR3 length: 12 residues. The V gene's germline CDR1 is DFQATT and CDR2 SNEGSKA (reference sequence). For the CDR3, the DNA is TGCAGTGCTAGATCAGGAGAAAACATTCAGTACTTC. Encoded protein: CSARSGENIQYF.

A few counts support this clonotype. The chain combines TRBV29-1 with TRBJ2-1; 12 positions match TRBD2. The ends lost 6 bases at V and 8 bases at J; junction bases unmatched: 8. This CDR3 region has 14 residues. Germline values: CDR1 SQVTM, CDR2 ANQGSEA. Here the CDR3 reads CSVSLAGGVDEQFF. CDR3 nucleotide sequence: TGCAGCGTATCACTAGCGGGGGGTGTCGATGAGCAGTTCTTC.

Here the CDR3 DNA reads TGTGCCAGCAGTTTGGGACAGAGGGGCGAAAAACTGTTTTTT. Protein sequence: CASSLGQRGEKLFF. This chain links TRBV28 with TRBJ1-4, with TRBD1 matching over 7 bases. CDR3 length: 14 residues. The J segment lost 8 bases and the V segment lost 3 bases, leaving 6 bases of the junction unmatched. CDR1 and CDR2 from the germline V gene are MDHEN and SYDVKM. The variable domain in full, completed from reference TRBV28 and TRBJ1-4, reads DVKVTQSSRYLVKRTGEKVFLECVQDMDHENMFWYRQDPGLGLRLIYFSYDVKMKEKGDIPEGYSVSREKKERFSLILESASTNQTSMYLCASSLGQRGEKLFFGSGTQLSVL.

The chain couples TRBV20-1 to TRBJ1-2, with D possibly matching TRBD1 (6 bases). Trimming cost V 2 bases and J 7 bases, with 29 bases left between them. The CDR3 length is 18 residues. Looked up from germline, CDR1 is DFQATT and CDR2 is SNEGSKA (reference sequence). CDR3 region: CSARSLGTGGDFIAGYTF. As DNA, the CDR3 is TGCAGTGCTAGATCCCTGGGCACGGGGGGCGACTTCATCGCTGGCTACACCTTC.

The chain's CDR3 is CASSRGNRDRYGYTF. In DNA form, the CDR3 reads TGTGCCAGCAGCCGAGGGAACAGGGATCGGTATGGCTACACCTTC. The chain joins TRBV6-2 or TRBV6-3 to TRBJ1-2, with D perhaps matching TRBD1 (6 bases). This CDR3 has 15 amino acids. V lost 6 bases and J lost 5, with 19 bases in between. Per the germline V gene, CDR1 is MNHEY and CDR2 is SVGEGT.

The CDR3 DNA is TGTGCCAGCAGCTTGGTTTGGCTAGCGGGCTTTTCTTACACAGATACGCAGTATTTT. This codes for CASSLVWLAGFSYTDTQYF. This rearrangement joins TRBV5-6 to TRBJ2-3, with 8 bases identical to TRBD2. J gave up 2 bases and V 0 bases, and 14 bases lay outside the gene matches. The CDR3 contains 19 residues. Germline values: CDR1 SGHDT, CDR2 YYEEEE.

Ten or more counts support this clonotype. The chain's CDR3 is CASSQDGRYNEQFF. The CDR3 DNA reads TGCGCCAGCAGCCAAGACGGCCGCTACAATGAGCAGTTCTTC. The V gene is TRBV4-3, the J gene TRBJ2-1; the D is unclear. The CDR3 totals 14 residues. CDR1 LGHNA and CDR2 YSLEER come from the germline V gene. V lost 0 bases to trimming and J lost 3 bases, with 6 bases between them.

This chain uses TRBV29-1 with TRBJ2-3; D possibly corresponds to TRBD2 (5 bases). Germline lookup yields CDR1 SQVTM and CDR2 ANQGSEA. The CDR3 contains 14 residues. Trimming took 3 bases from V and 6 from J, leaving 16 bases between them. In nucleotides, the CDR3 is TGCAGCGTTGATTTCCCCTTGGGGAGCGATACGCAGTATTTT. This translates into CSVDFPLGSDTQYF.

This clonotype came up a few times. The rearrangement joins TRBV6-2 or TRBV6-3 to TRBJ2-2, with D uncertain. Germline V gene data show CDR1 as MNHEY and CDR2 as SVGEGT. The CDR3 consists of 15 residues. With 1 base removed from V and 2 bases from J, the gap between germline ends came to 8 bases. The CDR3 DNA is TGTGCCAGCAGTTACTGGCGGTTAAACACCGGGGAGCTGTTTTTT. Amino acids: CASSYWRLNTGELFF.

CDR3 DNA: TGTGCCAGCAGCTTAGCCGCGACTCCAGGGGGGTGGCAGTACTTC. This encodes CASSLAATPGGWQYF. This chain connects TRBV7-9 to TRBJ2-7; maybe TRBD1 (7 bases). Trimming removed 0 bases from V and 9 bases from J, with 18 bases in between. Germline V gene data show CDR1 as SEHNR and CDR2 as FQNEAQ (reference sequence). The CDR3 contains 15 residues.

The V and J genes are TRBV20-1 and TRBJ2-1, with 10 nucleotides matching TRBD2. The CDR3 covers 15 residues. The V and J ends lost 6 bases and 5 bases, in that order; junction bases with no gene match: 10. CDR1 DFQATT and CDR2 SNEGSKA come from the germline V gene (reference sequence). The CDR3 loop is CSAKKSGRANNEQFF. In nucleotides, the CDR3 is TGCAGTGCGAAGAAAAGCGGGAGGGCCAACAATGAGCAGTTCTTC.